This paragraph reports one T cell receptor beta chain. This clone was seen a single time. It lacks a known antigen. The record has no base qualities; no much larger clone is one base away. At diagnosis, tumor, uninvolved tumor-adjacent lung and peripheral blood were collected and then preserved as a mix of FFPE and fresh-frozen material. For TCR repertoire profiling, blood samples were analyzed as peripheral blood mononuclear cells. This sample stems from a study of T cells in localized non-small cell lung cancer (TCRdb year 2020). In terms of the full investigation: Comparing tumors with uninvolved tumor-adjacent lungs, the study looked at the T cell repertoires of 200 to 250 patients with early-stage NSCLC. All 220 or so NSCLC patients in the cohort were treatment-naive and had localized lung tumors that were resected. The mean age of the NSCLC patients was 60 to 85 years, with 120 to 150 men and around 99 women.

The immunoSEQ Assay was used to sequence TCR beta CDR3 regions from DNA. The authors processed their data as follows. To compute T cell density, TCR beta template counts were normalized to usable DNA, which was estimated by amplifying housekeeping genes. The preseqR package was used to estimate richness by extrapolating to 400,000 templates for PBMC samples and to 120,000 templates for tissue samples. Clonality was defined as one minus Pielou's evenness. To identify tissue-enriched TCRs, differential abundance testing was run on productive amino-acid clonotypes with a minimum total count of 5 and an alpha of 0.1. The Jaccard Index and the Morisita Overlap Index were used to measure how much the repertoires overlapped between compartments. GLIPH clustered TCR beta CDR3s with public tetramer-defined viral CDR3s; viral motifs required at least three viral sequences plus V-gene enrichment. Not all clones reach the TCRdb copy of this immuneACCESS table, which keeps in-frame sequences only. Checked studies attribute under half of the gap to unresolved V genes and leave the rest unexplained. V and J calls and clone size are copied from that table; D and trimming were computed from the DNA. Here the sample has around 40,000 clones; about 88% occur a single time. The ten top clones hold around 7% of the sample.

The CDR3 measures 15 amino acids from cysteine to phenylalanine. Of the read, only the CDR3 DNA is kept; its 45 bases are in frame from base 1. CDR1 and CDR2, looked up from the germline V gene (reference sequence), are MNHNY and SVGAGI. V is cut by 0 bases and J by 5 bases, and the space between the germline ends is 11 bases. Study-level results and caveats: Because the study design was exploratory, TCR variables were selected using unadjusted p-values without false-discovery rate correction. Of the top 100 tumor clones, a median of 57 were detected in paired uninvolved adjacent lung; around 27 were also among that lung's top 100. Because multi-region tumor sequencing was not done, intratumor heterogeneity could not be ruled out. Longer overall survival was associated with higher blood T cell density, whereas shorter survival was associated with higher adjacent-lung clonality. Uninvolved tumor-adjacent lung showed the highest T cell clonality, higher than tumor, which suggests more focused antigenic responses in the adjacent lung.

Sequencing was performed on peripheral blood, taken before any cancer treatment. This TCR was sampled from a woman aged 18-49 years with stage III lung adenocarcinoma. The chain is made from TRBV6-6 and TRBJ1-5, with the identity of the D gene unclear. The DNA reads TGTGCCAGCAGTTACTCGACCGGGGAGGATCAGCCCCAGCATTTT. This is translated as CASSYSTGEDQPQHF.